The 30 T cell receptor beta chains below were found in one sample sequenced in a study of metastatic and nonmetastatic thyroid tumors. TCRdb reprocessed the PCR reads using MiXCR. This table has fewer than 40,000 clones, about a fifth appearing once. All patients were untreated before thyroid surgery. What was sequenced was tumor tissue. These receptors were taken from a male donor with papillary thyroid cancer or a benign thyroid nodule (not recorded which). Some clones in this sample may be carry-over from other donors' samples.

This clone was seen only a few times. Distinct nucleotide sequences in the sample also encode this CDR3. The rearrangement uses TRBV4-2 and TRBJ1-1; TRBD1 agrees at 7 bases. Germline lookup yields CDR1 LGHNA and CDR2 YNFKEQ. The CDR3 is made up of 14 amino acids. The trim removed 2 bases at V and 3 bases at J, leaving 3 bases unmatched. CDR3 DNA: TGTGCCAGCAGCCAAATTACAGGGGACACTGAAGCTTTCTTT. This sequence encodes CASSQITGDTEAFF.

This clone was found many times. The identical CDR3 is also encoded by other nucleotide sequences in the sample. The CDR3 DNA follows: TGTGCCAGCAGCGATCGGACGGCCTATGGCTACACCTTC. Amino acid sequence: CASSDRTAYGYTF. This chain links TRBV3-1 with TRBJ1-2, with D uncertain. Germline V gene data show CDR1 as LGHDT and CDR2 as YNNKEL (reference sequence). The CDR3 has 13 amino acids. The ends were cut back, 5 bases at V and 4 bases at J, with 11 bases in the middle.

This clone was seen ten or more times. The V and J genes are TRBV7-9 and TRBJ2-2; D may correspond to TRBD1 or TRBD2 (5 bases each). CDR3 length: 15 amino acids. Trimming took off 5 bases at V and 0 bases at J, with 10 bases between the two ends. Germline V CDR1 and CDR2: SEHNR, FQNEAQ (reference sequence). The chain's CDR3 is CASSRRGANTGELFF. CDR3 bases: TGTGCCAGCAGCCGCCGGGGCGCGAACACCGGGGAGCTGTTTTTT.

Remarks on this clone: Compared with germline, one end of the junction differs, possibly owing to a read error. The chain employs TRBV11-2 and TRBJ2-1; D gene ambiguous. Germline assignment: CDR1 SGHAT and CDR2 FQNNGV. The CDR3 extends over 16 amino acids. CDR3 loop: CASSLVGGTPYNDQFF. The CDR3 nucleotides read TGTGCCAGCAGTTTAGTTGGCGGAACCCCCTACAATGATCAGTTCTTC.

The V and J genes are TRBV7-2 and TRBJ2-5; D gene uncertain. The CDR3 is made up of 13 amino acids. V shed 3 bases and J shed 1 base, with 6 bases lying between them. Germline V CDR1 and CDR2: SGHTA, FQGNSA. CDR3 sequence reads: CASSFNTQETQYF. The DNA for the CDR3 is TGTGCCAGCAGCTTCAACACCCAAGAGACCCAGTACTTC.

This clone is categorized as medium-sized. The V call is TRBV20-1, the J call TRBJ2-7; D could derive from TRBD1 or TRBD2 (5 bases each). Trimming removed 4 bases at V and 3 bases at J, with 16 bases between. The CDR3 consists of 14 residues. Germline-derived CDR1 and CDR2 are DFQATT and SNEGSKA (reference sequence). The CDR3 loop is CSAIPGRSFYEQYF. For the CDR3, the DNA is TGCAGTGCTATCCCGGGACGGTCTTTCTACGAGCAGTACTTC.

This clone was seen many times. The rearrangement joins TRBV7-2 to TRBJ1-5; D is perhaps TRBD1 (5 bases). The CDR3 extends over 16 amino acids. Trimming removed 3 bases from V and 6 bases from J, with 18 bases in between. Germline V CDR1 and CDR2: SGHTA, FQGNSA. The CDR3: CASSLQGWGSGQPQHF. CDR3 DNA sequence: TGTGCCAGCAGCTTGCAAGGGTGGGGGTCGGGTCAGCCCCAGCATTTT. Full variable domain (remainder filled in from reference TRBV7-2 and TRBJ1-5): GAGVSQSPSNKVTEKGKDVELRCDPISGHTALYWYRQSLGQGLEFLIYFQGNSAPDKSGLPSDRFSAERTGGSVSTLTIQRTQQEDSAVYLCASSLQGWGSGQPQHFGDGTRLSIL.

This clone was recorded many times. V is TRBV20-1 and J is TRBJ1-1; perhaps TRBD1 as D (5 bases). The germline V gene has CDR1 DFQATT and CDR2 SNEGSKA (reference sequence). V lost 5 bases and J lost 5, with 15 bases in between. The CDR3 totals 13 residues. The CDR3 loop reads CSADGGVRTEAFF. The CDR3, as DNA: TGCAGTGCTGACGGGGGGGTGAGGACTGAAGCTTTCTTT.

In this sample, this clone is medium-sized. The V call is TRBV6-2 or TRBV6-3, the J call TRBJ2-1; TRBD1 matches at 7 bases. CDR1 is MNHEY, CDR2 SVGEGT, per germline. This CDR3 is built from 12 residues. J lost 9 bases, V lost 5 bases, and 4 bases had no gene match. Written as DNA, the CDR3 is TGTGCCAGCAGTCAGGGGGTTGGTGAGCAGTTCTTC. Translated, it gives CASSQGVGEQFF.

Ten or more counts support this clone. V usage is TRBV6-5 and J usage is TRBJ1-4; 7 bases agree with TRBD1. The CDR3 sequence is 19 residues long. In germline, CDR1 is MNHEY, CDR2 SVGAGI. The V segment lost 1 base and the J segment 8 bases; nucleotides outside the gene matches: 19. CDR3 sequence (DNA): TGTGCCAGCAGTTACTACTATCCCTACAGGGGAACAAATCGGGAAAAACTGTTTTTT. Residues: CASSYYYPYRGTNREKLFF.

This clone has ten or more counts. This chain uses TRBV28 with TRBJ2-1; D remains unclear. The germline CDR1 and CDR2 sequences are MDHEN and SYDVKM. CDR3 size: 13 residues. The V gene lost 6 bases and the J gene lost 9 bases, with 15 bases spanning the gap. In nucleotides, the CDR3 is TGTGCCAGCAGCCTACCCCTAGTCAGTGAGCAGTTCTTC. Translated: CASSLPLVSEQFF.

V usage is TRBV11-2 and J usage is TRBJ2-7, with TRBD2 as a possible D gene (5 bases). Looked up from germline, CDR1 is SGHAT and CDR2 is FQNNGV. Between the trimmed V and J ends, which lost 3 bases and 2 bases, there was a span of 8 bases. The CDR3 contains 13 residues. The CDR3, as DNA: TGTGCCAGCAGCTTGCTCGGGACCTACGAGCAGTACTTC. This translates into CASSLLGTYEQYF.

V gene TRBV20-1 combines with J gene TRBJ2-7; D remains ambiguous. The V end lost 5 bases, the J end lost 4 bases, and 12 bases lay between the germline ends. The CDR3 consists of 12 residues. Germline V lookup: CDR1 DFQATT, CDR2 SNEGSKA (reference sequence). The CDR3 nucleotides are TGCAGTGCTTGGTTACAGAGTTACGAGCAGTACTTC. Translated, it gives CSAWLQSYEQYF.

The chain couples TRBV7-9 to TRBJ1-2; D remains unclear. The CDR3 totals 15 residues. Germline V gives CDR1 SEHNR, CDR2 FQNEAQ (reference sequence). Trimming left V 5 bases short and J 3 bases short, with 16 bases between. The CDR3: CASSPVAGDHYGYTF. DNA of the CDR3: TGTGCCAGCAGCCCGGTGGCAGGAGACCACTATGGCTACACCTTC.

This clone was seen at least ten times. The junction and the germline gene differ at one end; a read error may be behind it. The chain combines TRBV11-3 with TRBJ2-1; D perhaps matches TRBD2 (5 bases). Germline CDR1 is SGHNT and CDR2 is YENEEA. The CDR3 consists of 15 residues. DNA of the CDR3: TGTGCCAGCAGCTTAGGGTATGAGGGAAACAATGAGCGGTTCTTC. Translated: CASSLGYEGNNERFF.

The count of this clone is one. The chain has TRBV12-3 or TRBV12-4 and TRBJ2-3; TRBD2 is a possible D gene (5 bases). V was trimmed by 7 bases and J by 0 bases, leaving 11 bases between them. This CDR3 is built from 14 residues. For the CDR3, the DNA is TGTGCCAGCACCCCGGGAAGAAGCACAGATACGCAGTATTTT. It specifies CASTPGRSTDTQYF.

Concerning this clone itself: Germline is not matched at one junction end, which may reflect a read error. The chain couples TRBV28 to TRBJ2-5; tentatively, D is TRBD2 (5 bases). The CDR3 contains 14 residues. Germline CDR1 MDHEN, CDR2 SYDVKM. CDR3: CASSRSRGKETKYF. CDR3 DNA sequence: TGTGCCAGCAGTCGTTCTAGAGGGAAAGAGACCAAGTACTTC.

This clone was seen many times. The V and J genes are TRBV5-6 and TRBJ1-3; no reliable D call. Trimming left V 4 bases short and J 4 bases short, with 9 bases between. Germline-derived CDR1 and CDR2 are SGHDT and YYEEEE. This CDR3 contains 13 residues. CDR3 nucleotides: TGTGCCAGCAGCCTATGGCAGGGAAACACCATATATTTT. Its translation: CASSLWQGNTIYF.

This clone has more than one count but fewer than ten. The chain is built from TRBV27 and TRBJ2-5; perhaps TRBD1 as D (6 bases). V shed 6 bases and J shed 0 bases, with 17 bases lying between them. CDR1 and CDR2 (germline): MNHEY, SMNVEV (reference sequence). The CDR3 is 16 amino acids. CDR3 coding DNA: TGTGCCAGCAGCATCTACAGGGAAGCTAACCAAGAGACCCAGTACTTC. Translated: CASSIYREANQETQYF.

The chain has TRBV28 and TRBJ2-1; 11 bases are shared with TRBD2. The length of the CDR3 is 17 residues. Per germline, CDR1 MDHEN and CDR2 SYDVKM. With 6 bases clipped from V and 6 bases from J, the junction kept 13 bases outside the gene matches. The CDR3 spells CASRRGLAERVGNEQFF. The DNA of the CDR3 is TGTGCCAGCAGGCGGGGACTAGCGGAGAGGGTAGGCAATGAGCAGTTCTTC.

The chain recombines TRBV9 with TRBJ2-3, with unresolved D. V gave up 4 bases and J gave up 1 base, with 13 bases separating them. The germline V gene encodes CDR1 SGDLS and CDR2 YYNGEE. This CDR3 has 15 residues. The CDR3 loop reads CASSPVSVGTDTQYF. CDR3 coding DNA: TGTGCCAGCAGCCCGGTTAGTGTTGGCACAGATACGCAGTATTTT.

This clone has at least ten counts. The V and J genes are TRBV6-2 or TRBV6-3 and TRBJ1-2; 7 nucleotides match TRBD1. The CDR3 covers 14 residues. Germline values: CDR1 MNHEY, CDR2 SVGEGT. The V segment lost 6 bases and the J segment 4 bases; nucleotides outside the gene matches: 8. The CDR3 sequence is CASRTSGTVYGYTF. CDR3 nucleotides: TGTGCCAGCAGAACCTCTGGGACAGTCTATGGCTACACCTTC.

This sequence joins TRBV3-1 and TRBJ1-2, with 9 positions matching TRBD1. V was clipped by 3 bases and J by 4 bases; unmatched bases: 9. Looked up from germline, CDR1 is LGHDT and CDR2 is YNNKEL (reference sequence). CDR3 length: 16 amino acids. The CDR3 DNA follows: TGTGCCAGCAGCCAGGGGACAGGGCGGCAAGGCTATGGCTACACCTTC. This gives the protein CASSQGTGRQGYGYTF.

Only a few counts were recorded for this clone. CDR3 nucleotides: TGTGCCAGCAGGACAGGGACGCACGAGCAGTACTTC. It yields the protein CASRTGTHEQYF. J is TRBJ2-7 and V is TRBV6-2 or TRBV6-3, with 7 nucleotides matching TRBD1. CDR3 length: 12 amino acids. From germline, CDR1 is MNHEY and CDR2 SVGEGT. The V segment lost 6 bases and the J segment 5 bases; nucleotides outside the gene matches: 4.

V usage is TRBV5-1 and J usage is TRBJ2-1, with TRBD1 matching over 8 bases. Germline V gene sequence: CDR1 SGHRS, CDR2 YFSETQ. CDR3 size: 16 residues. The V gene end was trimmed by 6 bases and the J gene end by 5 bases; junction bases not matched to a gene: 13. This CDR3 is CASTPTLGQGNNEQFF. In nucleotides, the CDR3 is TGCGCCAGCACTCCAACCCTCGGACAGGGAAACAATGAGCAGTTCTTC.

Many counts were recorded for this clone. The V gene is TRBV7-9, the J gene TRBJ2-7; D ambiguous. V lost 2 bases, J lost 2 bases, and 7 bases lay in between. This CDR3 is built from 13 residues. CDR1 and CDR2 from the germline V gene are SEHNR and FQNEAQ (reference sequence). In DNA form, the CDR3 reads TGTGCCAGCAGCTTACGCGGTACCTACGAGCAGTACTTC. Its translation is CASSLRGTYEQYF. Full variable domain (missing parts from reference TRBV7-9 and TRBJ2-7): DTGVSQNPRHKITKRGQNVTFRCDPISEHNRLYWYRQTLGQGPEFLTYFQNEAQLEKSRLLSDRFSAERPKGSFSTLEIQRTEQGDSAMYLCASSLRGTYEQYFGPGTRLTVT.

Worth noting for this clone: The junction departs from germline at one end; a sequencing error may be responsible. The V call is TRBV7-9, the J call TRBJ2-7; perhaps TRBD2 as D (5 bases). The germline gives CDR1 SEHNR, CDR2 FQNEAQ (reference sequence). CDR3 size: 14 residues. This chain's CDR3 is CASSLSVRADEQYF. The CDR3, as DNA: TGTGCTAGCAGCTTAAGCGTGAGGGCCGACGAGCAGTACTTC.

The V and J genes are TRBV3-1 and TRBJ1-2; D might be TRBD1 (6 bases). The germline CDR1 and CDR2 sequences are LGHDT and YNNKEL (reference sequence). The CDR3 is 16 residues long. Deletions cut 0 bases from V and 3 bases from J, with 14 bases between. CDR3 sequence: CASSQDLRGAYYGYTF. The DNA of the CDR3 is TGTGCCAGCAGCCAAGATCTGAGGGGGGCTTACTATGGCTACACCTTC.

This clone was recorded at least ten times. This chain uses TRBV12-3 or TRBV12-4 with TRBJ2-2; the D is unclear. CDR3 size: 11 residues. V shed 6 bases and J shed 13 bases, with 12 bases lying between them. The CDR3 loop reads CASRRRGRLFF. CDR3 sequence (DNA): TGTGCCAGCAGACGCCGTGGGCGGCTGTTTTTT.

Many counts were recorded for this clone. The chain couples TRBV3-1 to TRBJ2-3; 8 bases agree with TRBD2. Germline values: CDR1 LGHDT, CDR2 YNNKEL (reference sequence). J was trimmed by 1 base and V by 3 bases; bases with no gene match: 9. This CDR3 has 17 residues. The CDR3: CASSQYGRGGGTDTQYF. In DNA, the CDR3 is TGTGCCAGCAGCCAGTACGGGAGGGGGGGTGGCACAGATACGCAGTATTTT.